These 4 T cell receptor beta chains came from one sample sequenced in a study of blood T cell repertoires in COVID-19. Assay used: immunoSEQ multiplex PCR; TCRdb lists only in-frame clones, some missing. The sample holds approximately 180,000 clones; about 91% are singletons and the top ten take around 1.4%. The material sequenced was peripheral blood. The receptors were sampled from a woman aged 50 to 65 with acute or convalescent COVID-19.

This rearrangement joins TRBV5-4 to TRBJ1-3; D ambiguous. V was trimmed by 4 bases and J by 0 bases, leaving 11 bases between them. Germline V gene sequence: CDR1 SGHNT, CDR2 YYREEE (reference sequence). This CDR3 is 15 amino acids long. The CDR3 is CASSLSLSSGNTIYF. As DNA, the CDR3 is TGTGCCAGCAGCCTATCACTAAGCTCTGGAAACACCATATATTTT.

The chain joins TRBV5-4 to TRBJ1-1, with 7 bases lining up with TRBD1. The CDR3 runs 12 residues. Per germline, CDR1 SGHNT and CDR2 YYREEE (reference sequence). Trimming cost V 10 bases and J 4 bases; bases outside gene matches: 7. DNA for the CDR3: TGTGCCGTCCACAGGGGCGGCACTGAAGCTTTCTTT. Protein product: CAVHRGGTEAFF.

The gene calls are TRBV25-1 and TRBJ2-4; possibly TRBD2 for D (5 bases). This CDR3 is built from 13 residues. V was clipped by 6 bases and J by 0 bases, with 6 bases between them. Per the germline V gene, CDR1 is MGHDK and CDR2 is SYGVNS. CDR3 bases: TGTGCCAGCAGGGGAGTAGCCAAAAACATTCAGTACTTC. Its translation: CASRGVAKNIQYF.

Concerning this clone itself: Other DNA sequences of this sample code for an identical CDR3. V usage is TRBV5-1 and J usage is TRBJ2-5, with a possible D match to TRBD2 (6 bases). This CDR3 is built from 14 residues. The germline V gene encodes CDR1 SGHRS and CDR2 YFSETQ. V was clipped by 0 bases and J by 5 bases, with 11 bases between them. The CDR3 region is CASSLGLAMETQYF. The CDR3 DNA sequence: TGCGCCAGCAGCTTGGGTCTAGCGATGGAGACCCAGTACTTC. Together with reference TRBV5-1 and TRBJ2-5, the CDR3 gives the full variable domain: KAGVTQTPRYLIKTRGQQVTLSCSPISGHRSVSWYQQTPGQGLQFLFEYFSETQRNKGNFPGRFSGRQFSNSRSEMNVSTLELGDSALYLCASSLGLAMETQYFGPGTRLLVL.